The T cell receptor (beta chain) under discussion was sequenced for a study of T-cell reconstitution after alpha-beta-depleted transplantation in children. Study-level findings and limits: Alpha-beta T cells present about two months after transplant were reported to originate from several hundred expanded graft clones. The high TCRbeta diversity at day 60 in some patients came from surviving recipient T cells and thymic progenitors. T-cell numbers and diversity, one year after transplant, stemmed largely from T cells that were newly produced.

Germline V lookup: CDR1 SGHRS, CDR2 YFSETQ. This CDR3 region has 15 residues. The V gene lost 4 bases and the J gene lost 2 bases, with 10 bases spanning the gap. A library of TCRbeta sequences, prepared with unique molecular identifiers, was generated. Each CDR3 protein gets one entry after TCRdb re-called the PCR reads with MiXCR. This table holds hundreds of thousands of distinct CDR3 sequences, under 15% found once. This clonotype has a handful of counts. As yet, its antigen is unknown. The sequence came from a girl aged 2 to 10 with congenital amegakaryocytic thrombocytopenia, due to receive a stem cell transplant. V and J are TRBV5-1 and TRBJ2-6; D is unresolved. This sample comprised PBMCs, obtained before TCRalphabeta/CD19-depleted stem cell transplant. CDR3 amino acids: CASSNDSPGANVLTF. The CDR3 nucleotides read TGCGCCAGCAGCAACGACTCCCCTGGGGCCAACGTCCTGACTTTC. The full variable domain, with the rest looked up from reference TRBV5-1 and TRBJ2-6, is KAGVTQTPRYLIKTRGQQVTLSCSPISGHRSVSWYQQTPGQGLQFLFEYFSETQRNKGNFPGRFSGRQFSNSRSEMNVSTLELGDSALYLCASSNDSPGANVLTFGAGSRLTVL.